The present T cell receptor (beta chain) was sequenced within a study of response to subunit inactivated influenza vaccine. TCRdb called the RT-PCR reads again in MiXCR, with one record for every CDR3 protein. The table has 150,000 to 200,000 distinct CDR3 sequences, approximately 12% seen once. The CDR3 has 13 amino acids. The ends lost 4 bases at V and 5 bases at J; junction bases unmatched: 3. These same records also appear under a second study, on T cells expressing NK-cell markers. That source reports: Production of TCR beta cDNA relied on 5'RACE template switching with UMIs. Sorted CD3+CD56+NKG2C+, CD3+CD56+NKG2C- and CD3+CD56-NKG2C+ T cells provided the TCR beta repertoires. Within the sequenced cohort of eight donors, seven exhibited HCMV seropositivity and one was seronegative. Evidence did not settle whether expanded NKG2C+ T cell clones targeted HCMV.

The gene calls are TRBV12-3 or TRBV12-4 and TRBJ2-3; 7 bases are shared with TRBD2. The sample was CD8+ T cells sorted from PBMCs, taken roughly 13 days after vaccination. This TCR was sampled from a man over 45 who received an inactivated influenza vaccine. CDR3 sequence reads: CASSWGGLDTQYF. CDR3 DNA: TGTGCCAGCAGTTGGGGGGGACTAGATACGCAGTATTTT.